The table lists the clone carrying this TCR beta chain with a few counts. This record belongs to a study of blood T cell repertoires in COVID-19. Overall study: Acute and convalescent COVID-19 specimens originated in the United States, Italy and Spain.

Trimming removed 0 bases from V and 4 bases from J, with 6 bases in between. CDR1 and CDR2 (germline): SGHTA, FQGTGA. CDR3 size: 13 residues. Profiling relied on immunoSEQ multiplex PCR, and the TCRdb table lists in-frame clones only, not all of them. The sample carries 250,000 or so clones, just over 85% recorded once. This receptor was identified in a man aged 35-49 years who had recovered from COVID-19. The V gene is TRBV7-3, the J gene TRBJ1-2; D unresolved. Sequencing used PBMCs or T cells enriched from blood (not recorded which). CDR3 region: CASSLTGSYGYTF. CDR3 in DNA: TGTGCCAGCAGCTTAACAGGGAGCTATGGCTACACCTTC.